In this sample, the clone carrying this TCR beta chain turned up many times. Its antigen is currently unknown. Universal primer sites and UMIs were introduced during 5'RACE template-switching synthesis of TCR cDNA. In TCRdb, the 5' RACE reads were re-called with MiXCR into one record per CDR3 protein. The profile shows more than 90,000 distinct CDR3 sequences, 5.5% to 8% of them singletons. This entry is derived from a study of T cells after yellow fever vaccination. Study details: Preparing low-cell-number fractions relied on SMART-Seq v4 Ultra Low Input. General study results and limits: Clonotypes found in both CD4 and CD8 compartments made up a small share. Most primary-vaccination clones recurred post-booster (roughly 96% CD4, 88% CD8).

Germline values: CDR1 SGHTA, CDR2 FQGTGA. The CDR3 has 16 residues. Deletions cut 5 bases from V and 5 bases from J, with 21 bases between. The source of this sequence is a man aged 18 to 35 who received the YFV17D yellow fever vaccine. The sequences come from CD4+ T cells sorted from PBMCs, collected more than 35 days after the first yellow fever vaccination. V usage is TRBV7-3 and J usage is TRBJ2-5; TRBD1 is a possible D gene (6 bases). CDR3 bases: TGTGCCAGCAGCCGAAACTACAGGGCGGCAGGCGAGACCCAGTACTTC. Its protein is CASSRNYRAAGETQYF.